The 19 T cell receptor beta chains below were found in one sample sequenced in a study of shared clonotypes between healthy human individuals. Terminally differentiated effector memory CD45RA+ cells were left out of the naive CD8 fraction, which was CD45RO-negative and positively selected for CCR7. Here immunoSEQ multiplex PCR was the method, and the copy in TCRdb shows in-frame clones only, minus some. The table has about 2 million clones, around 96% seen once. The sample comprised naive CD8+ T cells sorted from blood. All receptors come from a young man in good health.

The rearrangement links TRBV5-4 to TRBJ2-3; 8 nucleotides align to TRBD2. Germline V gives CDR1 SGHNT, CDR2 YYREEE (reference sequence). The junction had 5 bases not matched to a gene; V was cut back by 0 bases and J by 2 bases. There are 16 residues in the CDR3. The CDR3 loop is CASSLDLGLDTDTQYF. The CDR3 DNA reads TGTGCCAGCAGCTTGGATTTGGGACTAGACACAGATACGCAGTATTTT.

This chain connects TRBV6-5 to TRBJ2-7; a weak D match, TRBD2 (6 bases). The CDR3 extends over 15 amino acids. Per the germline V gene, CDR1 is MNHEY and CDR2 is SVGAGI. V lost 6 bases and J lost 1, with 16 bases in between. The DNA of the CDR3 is TGTGCCAGCAGGGGATGGGGGGTTAGTTCCTACGAGCAGTACTTC. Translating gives CASRGWGVSSYEQYF.

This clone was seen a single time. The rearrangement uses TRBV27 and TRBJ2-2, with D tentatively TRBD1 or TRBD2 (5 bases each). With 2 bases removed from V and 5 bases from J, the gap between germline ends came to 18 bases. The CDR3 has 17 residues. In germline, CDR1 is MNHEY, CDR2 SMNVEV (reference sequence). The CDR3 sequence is CASSLGVTGTITGELFF. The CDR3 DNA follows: TGTGCCAGCAGTTTAGGGGTTACTGGGACGATTACCGGGGAGCTGTTTTTT.

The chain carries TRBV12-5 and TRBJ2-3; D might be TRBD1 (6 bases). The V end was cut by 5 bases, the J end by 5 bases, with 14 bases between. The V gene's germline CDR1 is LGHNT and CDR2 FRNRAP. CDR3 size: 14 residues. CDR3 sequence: CASGHPTRGDTQYF. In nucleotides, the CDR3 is TGTGCTAGTGGTCACCCTACCAGGGGAGATACGCAGTATTTT.

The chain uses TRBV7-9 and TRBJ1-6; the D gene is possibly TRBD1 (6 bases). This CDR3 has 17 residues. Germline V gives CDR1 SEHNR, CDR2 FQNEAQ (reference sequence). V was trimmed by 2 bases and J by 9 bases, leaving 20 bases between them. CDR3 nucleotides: TGTGCCAGCAGCTTAATCGGGGGGCCCTTGGAGGGTTCACCCCTCCACTTT. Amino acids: CASSLIGGPLEGSPLHF.

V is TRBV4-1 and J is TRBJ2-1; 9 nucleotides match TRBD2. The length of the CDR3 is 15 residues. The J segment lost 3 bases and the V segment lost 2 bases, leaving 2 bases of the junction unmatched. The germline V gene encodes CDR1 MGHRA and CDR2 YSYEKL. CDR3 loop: CASSQTRGGYNEQFF. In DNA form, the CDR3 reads TGCGCCAGCAGCCAAACGCGGGGGGGCTACAATGAGCAGTTCTTC.

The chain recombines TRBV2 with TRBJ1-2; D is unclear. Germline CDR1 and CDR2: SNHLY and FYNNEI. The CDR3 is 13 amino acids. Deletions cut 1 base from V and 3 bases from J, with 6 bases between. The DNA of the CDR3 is TGTGCCAGCAGTGAAGACGGGGACTATGGCTACACCTTC. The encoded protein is CASSEDGDYGYTF.

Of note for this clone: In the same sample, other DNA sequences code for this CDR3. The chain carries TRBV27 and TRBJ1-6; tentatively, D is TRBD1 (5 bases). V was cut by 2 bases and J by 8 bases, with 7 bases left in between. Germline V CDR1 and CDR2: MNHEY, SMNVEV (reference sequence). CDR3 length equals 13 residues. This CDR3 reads CASSLLGDSPLHF. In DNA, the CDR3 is TGTGCCAGCAGTTTACTGGGGGATTCACCCCTCCACTTT.

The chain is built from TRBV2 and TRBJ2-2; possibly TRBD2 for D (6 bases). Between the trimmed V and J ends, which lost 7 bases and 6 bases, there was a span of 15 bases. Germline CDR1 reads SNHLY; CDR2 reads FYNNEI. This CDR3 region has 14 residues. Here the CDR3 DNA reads TGTGCCAGCACTCGGCTAGCGATGCCCGGGGAGCTGTTTTTT. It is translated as CASTRLAMPGELFF. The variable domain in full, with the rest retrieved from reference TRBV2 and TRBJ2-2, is EPEVTQTPSHQVTQMGQEVILRCVPISNHLYFYWYRQILGQKVEFLVSFYNNEISEKSEIFDDQFSVERPDGSNFTLKIRSTKLEDSAMYFCASTRLAMPGELFFGEGSRLTVL.

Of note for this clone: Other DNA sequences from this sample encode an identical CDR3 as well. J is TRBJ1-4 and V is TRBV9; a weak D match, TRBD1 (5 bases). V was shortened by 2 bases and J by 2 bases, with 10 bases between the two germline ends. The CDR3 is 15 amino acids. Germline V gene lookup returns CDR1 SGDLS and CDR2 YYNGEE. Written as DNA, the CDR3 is TGTGCCAGCAGCGTCGTGGGGGGGACTAATGAAAAACTGTTTTTT. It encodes CASSVVGGTNEKLFF.

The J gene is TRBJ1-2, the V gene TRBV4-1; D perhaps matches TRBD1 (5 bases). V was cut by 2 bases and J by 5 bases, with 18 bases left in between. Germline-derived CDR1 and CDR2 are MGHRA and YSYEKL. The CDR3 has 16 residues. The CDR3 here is CASSQKTGAHRYGYTF. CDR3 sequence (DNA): TGCGCCAGCAGCCAAAAAACAGGCGCCCATAGGTATGGCTACACCTTC.

CDR3: CAWSVDRLEAFF. The CDR3 DNA reads as TGTGCCTGGAGTGTCGACAGGCTTGAAGCTTTCTTT. The chain carries TRBV30 and TRBJ1-1; tentative D call: TRBD1 (6 bases). V lost 0 bases, J lost 7 bases, and 9 bases lay in between. The germline V gene encodes CDR1 GTSNPN and CDR2 SVGIG (reference sequence). This CDR3 spans 12 amino acids.

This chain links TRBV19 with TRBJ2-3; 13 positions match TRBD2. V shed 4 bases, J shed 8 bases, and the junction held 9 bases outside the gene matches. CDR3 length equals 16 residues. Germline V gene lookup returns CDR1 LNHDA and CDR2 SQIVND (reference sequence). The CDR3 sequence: CASSTRTSGGPGTQYF. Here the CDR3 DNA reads TGTGCCAGTAGTACCAGGACTAGCGGGGGCCCGGGTACGCAGTATTTT.

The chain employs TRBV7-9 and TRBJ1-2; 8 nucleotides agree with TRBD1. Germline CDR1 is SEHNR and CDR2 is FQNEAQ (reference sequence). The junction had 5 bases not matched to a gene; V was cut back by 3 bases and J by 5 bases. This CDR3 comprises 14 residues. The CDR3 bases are TGTGCCAGCAGCTTTGAGGACAGGGCATATGGCTACACCTTC. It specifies CASSFEDRAYGYTF.

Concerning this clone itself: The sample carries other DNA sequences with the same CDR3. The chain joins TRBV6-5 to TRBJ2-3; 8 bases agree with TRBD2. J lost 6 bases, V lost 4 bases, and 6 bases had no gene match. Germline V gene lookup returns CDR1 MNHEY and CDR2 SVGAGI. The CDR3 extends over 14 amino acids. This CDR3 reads CASSSGLAPDTQYF. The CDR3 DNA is TGTGCCAGCAGTTCAGGACTAGCCCCCGATACGCAGTATTTT.

The DNA for the CDR3 is TGCGCCAGCAGCCTACGGACTAGCGGGGGGGCCTCAGATACGCAGTATTTT. The encoded protein is CASSLRTSGGASDTQYF. The chain recombines TRBV5-1 with TRBJ2-3; 15 nucleotides align to TRBD2. J lost 4 bases, V lost 4 bases, and 7 bases had no gene match. In germline, CDR1 is SGHRS, CDR2 YFSETQ. The CDR3 contains 17 residues.

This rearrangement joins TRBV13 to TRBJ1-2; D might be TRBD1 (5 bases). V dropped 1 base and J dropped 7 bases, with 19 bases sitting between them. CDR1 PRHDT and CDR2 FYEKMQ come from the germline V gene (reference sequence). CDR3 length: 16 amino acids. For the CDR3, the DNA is TGTGCCAGCAGCTTAGCTTCCCAGGGCGGATTAACTGGCTACACCTTC. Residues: CASSLASQGGLTGYTF.

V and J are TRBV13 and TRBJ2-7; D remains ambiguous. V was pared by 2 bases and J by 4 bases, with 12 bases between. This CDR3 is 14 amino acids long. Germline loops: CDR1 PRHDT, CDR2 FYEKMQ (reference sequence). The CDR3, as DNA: TGTGCCAGCAGCTTATCGTCTAGTTTGTACGAGCAGTACTTC. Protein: CASSLSSSLYEQYF.

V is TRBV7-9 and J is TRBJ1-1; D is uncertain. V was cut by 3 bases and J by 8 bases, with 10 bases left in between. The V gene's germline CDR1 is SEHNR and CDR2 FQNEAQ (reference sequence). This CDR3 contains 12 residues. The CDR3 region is CASSFQTEEAFF. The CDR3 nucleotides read TGTGCCAGCAGCTTCCAGACGGAGGAAGCTTTCTTT. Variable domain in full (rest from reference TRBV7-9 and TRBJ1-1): DTGVSQNPRHKITKRGQNVTFRCDPISEHNRLYWYRQTLGQGPEFLTYFQNEAQLEKSRLLSDRFSAERPKGSFSTLEIQRTEQGDSAMYLCASSFQTEEAFFGQGTRLTVV.